Shown below are 10 T cell receptor beta chains from a single sample sequenced in a study of CD8+ T cells in alopecia areata. cDNA reverse transcribed from extracted RNA served as the sequencing template. Assay used: immunoSEQ multiplex PCR; TCRdb lists only in-frame clones, some missing. The table lists fewer than 150,000 clones, roughly 82% of them singletons. As for treatment: oral pan-JAK inhibitor, 5-10 mg twice daily. The sequenced sample was CD8+ T cells sorted from blood, obtained at week 4, from a patient treated with tofacitinib. These receptors were taken from a human donor with alopecia areata.

The genes are TRBV19 and TRBJ2-1; no reliable D call. Germline V gives CDR1 LNHDA, CDR2 SQIVND (reference sequence). This CDR3 has 14 residues. The ends were cut back, 3 bases at V and 1 base at J, with 7 bases in the middle. The DNA for the CDR3 is TGTGCCAGTAGTATGTCACCATCCTACAATGAGCAGTTCTTC. As protein: CASSMSPSYNEQFF.

This clone was seen more than once but under ten times. The gene calls are TRBV7-8 and TRBJ2-7; D is undetermined. V lost 4 bases and J lost 4, with 17 bases in between. CDR1 is SGHVS and CDR2 is FQNEAQ in the germline V gene. The length of the CDR3 is 15 residues. The DNA of the CDR3 is TGTGCCAGCAGCTACGGTCCGGCTGACCAATACGAGCAGTACTTC. This sequence encodes CASSYGPADQYEQYF. The full variable domain, rest sourced from reference TRBV7-8 and TRBJ2-7, is GAGVSQSPRYKVAKRGQDVALRCDPISGHVSLFWYQQALGQGPEFLTYFQNEAQLDKSGLPSDRFFAERPEGSVSTLKIQRTQQEDSAVYLCASSYGPADQYEQYFGPGTRLTVT.

The chain has TRBV7-3 and TRBJ2-3; 10 nucleotides align to TRBD2. V shed 4 bases and J 5 bases; nucleotides not matched to a gene: 12. Germline loops: CDR1 SGHTA, CDR2 FQGTGA. The CDR3 sequence is 17 residues long. The DNA of the CDR3 is TGTGCCAGCAGCTCCCTAGCGGGGGTGGCCCAGGGAGATACGCAGTATTTT. This codes for CASSSLAGVAQGDTQYF.

The gene calls are TRBV7-9 and TRBJ2-3; D possibly corresponds to TRBD1 (6 bases). Trimming cost V 1 base and J 4 bases, with 9 bases left between them. Germline V gene data show CDR1 as SEHNR and CDR2 as FQNEAQ (reference sequence). This CDR3 region has 14 residues. CDR3 in amino acids: CASSLGDNPDTQYF. In DNA, the CDR3 is TGTGCCAGCAGCTTAGGGGACAACCCAGATACGCAGTATTTT. The entire variable domain, with the rest obtained from reference TRBV7-9 and TRBJ2-3, is as follows: DTGVSQNPRHKITKRGQNVTFRCDPISEHNRLYWYRQTLGQGPEFLTYFQNEAQLEKSRLLSDRFSAERPKGSFSTLEIQRTEQGDSAMYLCASSLGDNPDTQYFGPGTRLTVL.

The V and J genes are TRBV7-6 and TRBJ2-7; weak D call: TRBD1 (6 bases). Germline V CDR1 and CDR2: SGHVS, FNYEAQ. The CDR3 contains 14 residues. V gave up 5 bases and J gave up 2 bases, with 13 bases separating them. The CDR3 spells CASSLLQGPYEQYF. The CDR3 DNA reads as TGTGCCAGCAGCCTCCTACAGGGTCCCTACGAGCAGTACTTC.

The chain uses TRBV4-3 and TRBJ2-4; D call uncertain. The V gene lost 0 bases and the J gene lost 10 bases, with 13 bases spanning the gap. The CDR3 runs to 14 residues. CDR1 is LGHNA, CDR2 YSLEER, per germline. The CDR3 DNA is TGCGCCAGCAGCCAAGATTCGGGTGCTGGGATTCAGTACTTC. As protein: CASSQDSGAGIQYF.

The rearrangement uses TRBV30 and TRBJ2-2; D ambiguous. Germline CDR1 and CDR2: GTSNPN and SVGIG (reference sequence). The V gene lost 0 bases and the J gene lost 6 bases, with 5 bases spanning the gap. There are 12 residues in the CDR3. The CDR3 coding sequence is TGTGCCTGGAGTGTTTGGGCCGGGGAGCTGTTTTTT. It translates to CAWSVWAGELFF.

This sequence joins TRBV5-4 and TRBJ2-3; no clear D gene. CDR3 length: 14 residues. Germline lookup yields CDR1 SGHNT and CDR2 YYREEE (reference sequence). V lost 1 base and J 5 bases, leaving 11 bases between the germline ends. The CDR3: CASSLSALGDTQYF. The CDR3 DNA reads as TGTGCCAGCAGCTTGTCAGCACTTGGAGATACGCAGTATTTT.

This clone appeared a single time. The CDR3 reads CASSLVGTGVLQETQYF. CDR3 bases: TGTGCCAGCAGCTTAGTTGGGACAGGAGTGTTACAAGAGACCCAGTACTTC. This chain links TRBV7-9 with TRBJ2-5; TRBD1 aligns across 8 bases. CDR3 size: 17 residues. Germline CDR1 reads SEHNR; CDR2 reads FQNEAQ (reference sequence). V shed 1 base and J 2 bases; nucleotides not matched to a gene: 9.

This chain connects TRBV7-2 to TRBJ2-5; TRBD2 agrees at 7 bases. This CDR3 is 13 amino acids long. The V and J ends lost 4 bases and 2 bases, in that order; junction bases with no gene match: 1. CDR1 is SGHTA, CDR2 FQGNSA, per germline. CDR3 DNA: TGTGCCAGCAGCTCTAGCGGACAAGAGACCCAGTACTTC. This encodes CASSSSGQETQYF.